Listed here are 31 T cell receptor beta chains from one sample, sequenced in a study of blood T cell repertoires in COVID-19. The protocol was immunoSEQ multiplex PCR, while the TCRdb copy is restricted to in-frame clones and leaves out a portion. This sample has under 250,000 clones, with about 82% found just once. The specimen was peripheral blood. These receptors were obtained from an elderly woman with COVID-19, enrolled during active disease.

CDR3 residues: CASSLGTGGYLYEQYF. CDR3 sequence (DNA): TGTGCCAGCAGCTTAGGAACAGGGGGATACCTCTACGAGCAGTACTTC. This rearrangement joins TRBV7-3 to TRBJ2-7; TRBD1 matches at 8 bases. The CDR3 has 16 residues. Trimming took 2 bases from V and 3 from J; bases not matched to a gene: 9. Germline V gene sequence: CDR1 SGHTA, CDR2 FQGTGA. The complete variable domain, with remaining parts taken from reference TRBV7-3 and TRBJ2-7, reads GAGVSQTPSNKVTEKGKYVELRCDPISGHTALYWYRQSLGQGPEFLIYFQGTGAADDSGLPNDRFFAVRPEGSVSTLKIQRTERGDSAVYLCASSLGTGGYLYEQYFGPGTRLTVT.

The chain joins TRBV21-1 to TRBJ1-1. TRBV21-1 is termed a pseudogene. The CDR3 extends over 16 amino acids. The CDR3 DNA sequence: TGTGCCAGCAGCAATATTTGGGGGGGTTCGGGCACTGAAGCTTTCTTT. Amino acids: CASSNIWGGSGTEAFF.

This chain connects TRBV7-3 to TRBJ2-5; 10 bases are shared with TRBD2. The ends lost 0 bases at V and 5 bases at J; junction bases unmatched: 6. The CDR3 is 16 amino acids. The germline gives CDR1 SGHTA, CDR2 FQGTGA. The CDR3 DNA is TGTGCCAGCAGCTTAACGGGGACTAGCGTACTGGAGACCCAGTACTTC. The encoded protein is CASSLTGTSVLETQYF.

Here the CDR3 DNA reads TGTGCCAGCAGTTTGGCTAGATCGTCGGGCTACACCTTC. It yields the protein CASSLARSSGYTF. The rearrangement uses TRBV12-3 or TRBV12-4 and TRBJ1-2; no clear D gene. Trimming took 3 bases from V and 8 from J, leaving 13 bases between them. The CDR3 totals 13 residues.

The chain has TRBV5-1 and TRBJ1-2, with 8 nucleotides matching TRBD1. The germline gives CDR1 SGHRS, CDR2 YFSETQ. Trimming removed 3 bases from V and 0 bases from J; junction bases left unmatched: 7. The CDR3 is 16 amino acids. CDR3 nucleotides: TGCGCCAGCAGCTCCGGGACAGGCCAAGCTAACTATGGCTACACCTTC. This gives the protein CASSSGTGQANYGYTF.

Remarks on this clone: Compared with germline, one end of the junction differs, possibly owing to a read error. This chain joins TRBV7-9 and TRBJ2-1; 8 bases agree with TRBD2. Germline CDR1 and CDR2: SEHNR and FQNEAQ (reference sequence). The CDR3 totals 17 residues. The CDR3 DNA reads as TGCGCCAGCAGCCCCGGGGGGGGGAGGGGTTCCTACAATGAGCAGTTCTTC. It codes for CASSPGGGRGSYNEQFF. Using reference TRBV7-9 and TRBJ2-1 for the parts outside the CDR3, the full variable domain is DTGVSQNPRHKITKRGQNVTFRCDPISEHNRLYWYRQTLGQGPEFLTYFQNEAQLEKSRLLSDRFSAERPKGSFSTLEIQRTEQGDSAMYLCASSPGGGRGSYNEQFFGPGTRLTVL.

The V call is TRBV28, the J call TRBJ1-6; D perhaps matches TRBD1 (5 bases). The CDR3 length is 15 residues. The germline gives CDR1 MDHEN, CDR2 SYDVKM. The germline V and J ends were trimmed by 1 base and 7 bases, with 11 bases remaining between them. CDR3 sequence: CASSLFREGNSPLHF. The DNA for the CDR3 is TGTGCCAGCAGTTTATTCAGGGAAGGGAATTCACCCCTCCACTTT.

This clone was observed a few times. The rearrangement links TRBV19 to TRBJ1-2, with D perhaps matching TRBD1 (6 bases). Trimming pared 6 bases from V and 8 bases from J, leaving 13 bases between. In germline, CDR1 is LNHDA, CDR2 SQIVND (reference sequence). The CDR3 consists of 12 residues. The CDR3 DNA reads TGTGCCAGTAGAGGACAGCTCTTCGGCTACACCTTC. Encoded protein: CASRGQLFGYTF.

This clone was detected once. The rearrangement joins TRBV9 to TRBJ1-3; possible D gene TRBD1, 6 bases. The germline gives CDR1 SGDLS, CDR2 YYNGEE. Deletions cut 4 bases from V and 3 bases from J, with 14 bases between. This CDR3 is built from 15 residues. CDR3 amino acids: CASSPRTVYGNTIYF. DNA for the CDR3: TGTGCCAGCAGCCCGCGGACAGTCTATGGAAACACCATATATTTT. The full variable domain, with the rest looked up from reference TRBV9 and TRBJ1-3, is DSGVTQTPKHLITATGQRVTLRCSPRSGDLSVYWYQQSLDQGLQFLIQYYNGEERAKGNILERFSAQQFPDLHSELNLSSLELGDSALYFCASSPRTVYGNTIYFGEGSWLTVV.

The chain employs TRBV11-2 and TRBJ1-1; TRBD1 matches at 7 bases. The V and J ends lost 0 bases and 6 bases, in that order; junction bases with no gene match: 1. This CDR3 is built from 13 residues. The germline V gene encodes CDR1 SGHAT and CDR2 FQNNGV. CDR3 amino acids: CASSLDRGAEAFF. The DNA of the CDR3 is TGTGCCAGCAGCTTAGACAGGGGGGCTGAAGCTTTCTTT.

CDR3 coding DNA: TGTGCCAGCAGCCAAGTAACGGGGAACTATGGCTACACCTTC. Residues: CASSQVTGNYGYTF. The genes are TRBV14 and TRBJ1-2; D not resolved. The CDR3 totals 14 residues. The germline V gene encodes CDR1 SGHDN and CDR2 FVKESK. Between the trimmed V and J ends, which lost 1 base and 2 bases, there was a span of 8 bases.

The chain joins TRBV6-4 to TRBJ2-6, with TRBD1 as a possible D gene (6 bases). The V gene lost 2 bases and the J gene lost 4 bases, with 9 bases spanning the gap. Germline CDR1 and CDR2: MRHNA and SNTAGT. CDR3 length equals 15 residues. CDR3 amino acids: CASSDQGSGANVLTF. Here the CDR3 DNA reads TGTGCCAGCAGTGACCAGGGGTCAGGGGCCAACGTCCTGACTTTC.

This rearrangement joins TRBV7-2 to TRBJ1-6; 7 nucleotides align to TRBD1. With V trimmed by 1 base and J by 7 bases, 10 bases remained unmatched. The CDR3 has 17 amino acids. Germline lookup yields CDR1 SGHTA and CDR2 FQGNSA. The CDR3 region is CASSLGRRGVTNSPLHF. For the CDR3, the DNA is TGTGCCAGCAGCTTAGGACGCAGGGGGGTCACGAATTCACCCCTCCACTTT.

The chain combines TRBV19 with TRBJ2-3; 10 bases are shared with TRBD1. The CDR3 runs 15 residues. From germline, CDR1 is LNHDA and CDR2 SQIVND (reference sequence). J was trimmed by 4 bases and V by 5 bases; bases with no gene match: 6. Here the CDR3 DNA reads TGTGCCAGTAGTGTGACAGGGGGCGCCCCAGATACGCAGTATTTT. This codes for CASSVTGGAPDTQYF.

V usage is TRBV14 and J usage is TRBJ2-1; 9 nucleotides agree with TRBD2. V gave up 5 bases and J gave up 9 bases; unmatched junction bases: 11. The CDR3 covers 15 residues. Looked up from germline, CDR1 is SGHDN and CDR2 is FVKESK. CDR3 loop: CASSFERGALGEQFF. CDR3 bases: TGTGCCAGCAGCTTCGAGCGGGGGGCTTTAGGTGAGCAGTTCTTC.

This rearrangement joins TRBV6-2 or TRBV6-3 to TRBJ2-3, with D perhaps matching TRBD1 (5 bases). The CDR3 runs to 14 residues. V was clipped by 0 bases and J by 6 bases, with 10 bases between them. Per the germline V gene, CDR1 is MNHEY and CDR2 is SVGEGT. The CDR3 DNA is TGTGCCAGCAGTTACTCGACCAAGGGGGATACGCAGTATTTT. Protein sequence: CASSYSTKGDTQYF.

V and J are TRBV9 and TRBJ2-3; 9 bases agree with TRBD2. Germline assignment: CDR1 SGDLS and CDR2 YYNGEE. Trimming removed 0 bases from V and 3 bases from J; junction bases left unmatched: 5. The CDR3 consists of 16 residues. The CDR3 DNA reads TGTGCCAGCAGCGTAGGAGCGGGGGGATGGACAGATACGCAGTATTTT. This translates into CASSVGAGGWTDTQYF. Full variable domain (remainder filled in from reference TRBV9 and TRBJ2-3): DSGVTQTPKHLITATGQRVTLRCSPRSGDLSVYWYQQSLDQGLQFLIQYYNGEERAKGNILERFSAQQFPDLHSELNLSSLELGDSALYFCASSVGAGGWTDTQYFGPGTRLTVL.

This clone showed up just a few times. Since no conserved phenylalanine or tryptophan closes the CDR3, a read error is the likely cause. Because the CDR3's place on the DNA is in doubt, the DNA is left out and the CDR3 is given as listed by TCRdb. This chain joins TRBV7-2 and TRBJ2-7; TRBD1 is taken as the D call from the table, unchecked against the DNA. The CDR3 contains 15 residues when both ends are counted. Germline V gene sequence: CDR1 SGHTA, CDR2 FQGNSA. The chain's CDR3 is CASSLAGGGQVLGVL.

This CDR3 is CASSPGQGRLFGYTF. CDR3 sequence (DNA): TGTGCCAGCAGTCCCGGACAGGGCCGACTTTTTGGCTACACCTTC. This rearrangement joins TRBV27 to TRBJ1-2, with 8 bases fitting TRBD1. Germline V gene sequence: CDR1 MNHEY, CDR2 SMNVEV (reference sequence). V dropped 5 bases and J dropped 7; count of bases not matched to a gene: 12. The CDR3 consists of 15 residues.

The chain has TRBV18 and TRBJ1-3; a weak D match, TRBD1 (5 bases). This CDR3 is built from 16 residues. Germline V lookup: CDR1 KGHSH, CDR2 LQKENI. V gave up 3 bases and J gave up 4 bases, with 16 bases separating them. The CDR3 here is CASSPFGRAQGNTIYF. CDR3 DNA: TGTGCCAGCTCACCGTTCGGCAGGGCGCAAGGAAACACCATATATTTT.

The sample holds one count of this clone. V and J are TRBV2 and TRBJ1-4, with 8 bases that match TRBD1. J lost 5 bases, V lost 2 bases, and 1 base had no gene match. CDR3 length: 14 residues. Germline V lookup: CDR1 SNHLY, CDR2 FYNNEI. CDR3 in amino acids: CASSEQGANEKLFF. The CDR3, as DNA: TGTGCCAGCAGTGAACAGGGGGCGAATGAAAAACTGTTTTTT.

The chain is built from TRBV16 and TRBJ1-2; 7 bases map to TRBD1. Trimming cost V 0 bases and J 8 bases; bases outside gene matches: 6. The CDR3 spans 14 residues. The germline V gene encodes CDR1 KGHSY and CDR2 FQNENV. CDR3 amino acids: CASSQSTGDGGYTF. DNA of the CDR3: TGTGCCAGCAGCCAATCCACAGGGGATGGGGGCTACACCTTC. Full variable domain (missing parts from reference TRBV16 and TRBJ1-2): GEEVAQTPKHLVRGEGQKAKLYCAPIKGHSYVFWYQQVLKNEFKFLISFQNENVFDETGMPKERFSAKCLPNSPCSLEIQATKLEDSAVYFCASSQSTGDGGYTFGSGTRLTVV.

The rearrangement uses TRBV7-9 and TRBJ1-2; D perhaps matches TRBD1 (5 bases). V lost 11 bases and J 0 bases, leaving 19 bases between the germline ends. Germline CDR1 and CDR2: SEHNR and FQNEAQ (reference sequence). CDR3 length equals 15 residues. The DNA of the CDR3 is TGTGCCTCCAGGGCCGCCGAACAGCCTAACTATGGCTACACCTTC. Translated, it gives CASRAAEQPNYGYTF.

The rearrangement uses TRBV5-6 and TRBJ2-7; TRBD1 might be the D (5 bases). Trimming shortened V by 5 bases and J by 3 bases, and 18 bases separated the two germline ends. The germline V gene encodes CDR1 SGHDT and CDR2 YYEEEE. This CDR3 is built from 15 residues. CDR3 nucleotide sequence: TGTGCCAGCAGTCAGGGTGGCCCCTCGGGCTACGAGCAGTACGTC. Its translation is CASSQGGPSGYEQYV.

The chain links TRBV3-1 (or the pseudogene TRBV3-2) to TRBJ2-3, with D unresolved. The CDR3 length is 16 residues. Trimming cost V 0 bases and J 4 bases, with 14 bases left between them. CDR1 and CDR2 (germline): LGHDT, YNNKEL (reference sequence). The DNA for the CDR3 is TGTGCCAGCAGCCAAGAGGGCCTCACCTTGGCAGATACGCAGTATTTT. It yields the protein CASSQEGLTLADTQYF.

The chain carries TRBV21-1 and TRBJ2-5; the table's D call TRBD2 went unverified against the DNA. TRBV21-1 is reported as a pseudogene. The CDR3 is made up of 16 amino acids. Here the CDR3 DNA reads TGTGCCACCTCCCTCGGTTGGACTCCCATGGAAGAGACCCAGTACTTC. It codes for CATSLGWTPMEETQYF.

About this clone itself: This specimen includes other DNA sequences encoding the same CDR3. CDR3 residues: CASSSGQGPDTQYF. Written as DNA, the CDR3 is TGCGCCAGCAGCTCCGGACAGGGTCCAGATACGCAGTATTTT. The chain is built from TRBV5-1 and TRBJ2-3; TRBD1 matches at 8 bases. The germline gives CDR1 SGHRS, CDR2 YFSETQ. V was pared by 3 bases and J by 4 bases, with 4 bases of the junction left unmatched. This CDR3 has 14 amino acids.

The CDR3 loop is CASSNRGEETQYF. As DNA, the CDR3 is TGCGCCAGCAGCAACAGGGGAGAAGAGACCCAGTACTTC. V and J are TRBV10-1 and TRBJ2-5, with 7 bases aligning to TRBD1. The CDR3 is made up of 13 amino acids. Trimming took 6 bases from V and 3 from J; bases not matched to a gene: 4. Germline V gene lookup returns CDR1 WNHNN and CDR2 SYGVQD (reference sequence).

This rearrangement joins TRBV11-2 to TRBJ1-1; possibly TRBD1 for D (5 bases). The CDR3 sequence is 14 residues long. Trimming took 3 bases from V and 2 from J, leaving 10 bases between them. In germline, CDR1 is SGHAT, CDR2 FQNNGV. The chain's CDR3 is CASSFLTGNTEAFF. The CDR3 DNA sequence: TGTGCCAGCAGCTTTCTCACAGGAAACACTGAAGCTTTCTTT.

This sequence joins TRBV6-5 and TRBJ1-6, with TRBD1 as a possible D gene (5 bases). The ends were cut back, 2 bases at V and 6 bases at J, with 14 bases in the middle. The V gene's germline CDR1 is MNHEY and CDR2 SVGAGI. The length of the CDR3 is 16 residues. CDR3 coding DNA: TGTGCCAGCAGTTACGATAGCAGGGTTCCTAATTCACCCCTCCACTTT. Translation gives CASSYDSRVPNSPLHF.

V and J are TRBV6-6 and TRBJ1-2, with 9 bases aligning to TRBD1. The germline V gene has CDR1 MNHNY and CDR2 SVGAGI (reference sequence). Trimming cost V 8 bases and J 4 bases; bases outside gene matches: 8. The CDR3 spans 14 residues. The CDR3 sequence is CASLGQGLVYGYTF. The CDR3 nucleotides are TGTGCCAGCCTCGGACAGGGGTTGGTCTATGGCTACACCTTC.